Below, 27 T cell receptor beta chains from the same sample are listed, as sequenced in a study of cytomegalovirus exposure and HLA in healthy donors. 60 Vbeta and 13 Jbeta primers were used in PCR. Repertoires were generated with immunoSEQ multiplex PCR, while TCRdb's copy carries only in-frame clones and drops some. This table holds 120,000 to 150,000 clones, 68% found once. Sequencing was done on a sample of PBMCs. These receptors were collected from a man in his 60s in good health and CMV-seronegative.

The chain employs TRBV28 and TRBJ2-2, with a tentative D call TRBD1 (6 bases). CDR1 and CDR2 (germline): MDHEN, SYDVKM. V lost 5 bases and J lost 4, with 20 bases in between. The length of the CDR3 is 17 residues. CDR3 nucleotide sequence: TGTGCCAGCAGTCCCCCCAGAGACAGGAGAATCACCGGGGAGCTGTTTTTT. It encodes CASSPPRDRRITGELFF.

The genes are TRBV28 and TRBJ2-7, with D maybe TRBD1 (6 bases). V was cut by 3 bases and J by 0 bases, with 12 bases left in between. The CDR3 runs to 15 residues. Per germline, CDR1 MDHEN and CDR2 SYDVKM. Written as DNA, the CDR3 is TGTGCCAGCAGTTTTGACAGGCCGACCTCCTACGAGCAGTACTTC. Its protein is CASSFDRPTSYEQYF. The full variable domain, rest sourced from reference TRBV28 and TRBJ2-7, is DVKVTQSSRYLVKRTGEKVFLECVQDMDHENMFWYRQDPGLGLRLIYFSYDVKMKEKGDIPEGYSVSREKKERFSLILESASTNQTSMYLCASSFDRPTSYEQYFGPGTRLTVT.

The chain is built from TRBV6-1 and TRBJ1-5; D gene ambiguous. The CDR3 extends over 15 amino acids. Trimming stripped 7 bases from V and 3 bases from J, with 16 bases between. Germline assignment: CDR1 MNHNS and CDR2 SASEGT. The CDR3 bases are TGTGCCAGCACAGAGACTATTCTTCTCAATCAGCCCCAGCATTTT. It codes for CASTETILLNQPQHF.

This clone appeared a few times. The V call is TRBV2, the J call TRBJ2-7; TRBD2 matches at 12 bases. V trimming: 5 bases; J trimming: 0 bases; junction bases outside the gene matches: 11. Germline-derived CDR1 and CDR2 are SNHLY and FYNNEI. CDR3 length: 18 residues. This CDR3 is CASSTPGLAGRSSYEQYF. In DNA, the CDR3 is TGTGCCAGCAGTACTCCAGGACTAGCGGGACGAAGCTCCTACGAGCAGTACTTC.

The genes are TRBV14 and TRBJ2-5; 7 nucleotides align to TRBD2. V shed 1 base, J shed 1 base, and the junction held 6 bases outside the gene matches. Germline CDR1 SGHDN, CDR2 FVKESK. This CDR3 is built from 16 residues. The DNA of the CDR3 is TGTGCCAGCAGCCAAGGTGGGACTACCTCCCAAGAGACCCAGTACTTC. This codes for CASSQGGTTSQETQYF.

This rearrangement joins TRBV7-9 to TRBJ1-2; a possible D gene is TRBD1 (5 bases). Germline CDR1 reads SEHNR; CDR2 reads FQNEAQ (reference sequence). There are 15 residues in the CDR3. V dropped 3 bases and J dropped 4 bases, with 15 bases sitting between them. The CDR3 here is CASSLSVGAAYGYTF. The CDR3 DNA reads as TGTGCCAGCAGCTTGTCGGTAGGGGCCGCCTATGGCTACACCTTC.

In nucleotides, the CDR3 is TGTGCCAGCAGTTTCGCAGGGGATTCCTACAATGAGCAGTTCTTC. Its protein is CASSFAGDSYNEQFF. The chain uses TRBV28 and TRBJ2-1; perhaps TRBD1 as D (6 bases). Germline-derived CDR1 and CDR2 are MDHEN and SYDVKM. Between the trimmed V and J ends, which lost 3 bases and 1 base, there was a span of 10 bases. The CDR3 covers 15 residues.

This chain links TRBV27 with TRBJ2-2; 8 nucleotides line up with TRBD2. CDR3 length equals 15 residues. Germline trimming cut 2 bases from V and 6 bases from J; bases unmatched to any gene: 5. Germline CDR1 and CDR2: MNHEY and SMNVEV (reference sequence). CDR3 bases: TGTGCCAGCAGTTTACGGCGAGCGGGGGCCGGGGAGCTGTTTTTT. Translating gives CASSLRRAGAGELFF.

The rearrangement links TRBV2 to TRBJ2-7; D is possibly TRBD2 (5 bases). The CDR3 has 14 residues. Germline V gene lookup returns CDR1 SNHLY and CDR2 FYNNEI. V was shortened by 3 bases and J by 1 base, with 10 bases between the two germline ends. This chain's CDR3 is CASSEGVRSYEQYF. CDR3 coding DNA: TGTGCCAGCAGTGAGGGAGTAAGGTCCTACGAGCAGTACTTC.

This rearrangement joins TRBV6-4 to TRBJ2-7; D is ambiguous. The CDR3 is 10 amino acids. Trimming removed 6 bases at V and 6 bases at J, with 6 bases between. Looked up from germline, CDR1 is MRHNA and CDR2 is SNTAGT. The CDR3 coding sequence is TGTGCCAGCAGAGCTACCGAGCAGTACTTC. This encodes CASRATEQYF.

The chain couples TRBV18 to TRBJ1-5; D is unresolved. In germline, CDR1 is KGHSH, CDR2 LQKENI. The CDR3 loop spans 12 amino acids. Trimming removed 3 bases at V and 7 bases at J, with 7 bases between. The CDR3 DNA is TGTGCCAGCTCACCCTCCGGGCAGCCCCAGCATTTT. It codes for CASSPSGQPQHF.

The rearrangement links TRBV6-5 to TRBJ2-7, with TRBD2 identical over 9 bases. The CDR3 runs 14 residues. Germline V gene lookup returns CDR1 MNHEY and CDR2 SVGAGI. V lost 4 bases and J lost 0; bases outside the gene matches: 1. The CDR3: CASSSGLASYEQYF. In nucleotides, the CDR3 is TGTGCCAGCAGTTCGGGACTAGCCTCCTACGAGCAGTACTTC.

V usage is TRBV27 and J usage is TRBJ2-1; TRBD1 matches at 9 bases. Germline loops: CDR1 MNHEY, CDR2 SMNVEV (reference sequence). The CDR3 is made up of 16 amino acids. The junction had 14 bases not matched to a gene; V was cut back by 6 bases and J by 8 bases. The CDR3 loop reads CASSFLGTGQPHEQFF. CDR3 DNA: TGTGCCAGCAGCTTCCTCGGGACAGGGCAGCCACATGAGCAGTTCTTC.

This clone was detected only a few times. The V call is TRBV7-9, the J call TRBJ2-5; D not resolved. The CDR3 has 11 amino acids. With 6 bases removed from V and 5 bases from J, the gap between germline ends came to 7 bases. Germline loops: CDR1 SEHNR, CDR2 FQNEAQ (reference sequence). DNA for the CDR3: TGTGCCAGCAGGTCTGAGGAGACCCAGTACTTC. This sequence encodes CASRSEETQYF. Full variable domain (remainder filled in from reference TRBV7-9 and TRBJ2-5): DTGVSQNPRHKITKRGQNVTFRCDPISEHNRLYWYRQTLGQGPEFLTYFQNEAQLEKSRLLSDRFSAERPKGSFSTLEIQRTEQGDSAMYLCASRSEETQYFGPGTRLLVL.

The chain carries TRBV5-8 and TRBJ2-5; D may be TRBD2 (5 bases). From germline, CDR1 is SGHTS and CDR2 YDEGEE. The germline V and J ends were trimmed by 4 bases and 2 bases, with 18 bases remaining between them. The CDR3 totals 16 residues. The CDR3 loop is CASSPNLLGSQETQYF. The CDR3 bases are TGTGCCAGCAGCCCGAACTTACTAGGATCGCAAGAGACCCAGTACTTC.

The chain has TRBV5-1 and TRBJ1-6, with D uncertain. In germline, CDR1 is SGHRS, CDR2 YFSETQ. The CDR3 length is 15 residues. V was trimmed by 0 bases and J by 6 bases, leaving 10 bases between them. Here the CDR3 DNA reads TGCGCCAGCAGCTTGGATGGGCAGCCTAATTCACCCCTCCACTTT. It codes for CASSLDGQPNSPLHF.

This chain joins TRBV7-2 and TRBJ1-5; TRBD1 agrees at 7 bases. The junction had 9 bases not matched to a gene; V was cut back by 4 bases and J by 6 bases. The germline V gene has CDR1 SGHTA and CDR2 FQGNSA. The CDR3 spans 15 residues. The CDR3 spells CASSSRQGEGQPQHF. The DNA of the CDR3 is TGTGCCAGCAGCTCTAGACAGGGCGAAGGTCAGCCCCAGCATTTT.

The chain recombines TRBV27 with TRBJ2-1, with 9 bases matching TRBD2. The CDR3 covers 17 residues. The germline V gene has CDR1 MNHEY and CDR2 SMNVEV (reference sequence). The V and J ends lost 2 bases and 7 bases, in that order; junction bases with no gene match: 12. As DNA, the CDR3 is TGTGCCAGCAGTTTAGCCGTTTCCAGCGGGAGGATGAATGAGCAGTTCTTC. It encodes CASSLAVSSGRMNEQFF.

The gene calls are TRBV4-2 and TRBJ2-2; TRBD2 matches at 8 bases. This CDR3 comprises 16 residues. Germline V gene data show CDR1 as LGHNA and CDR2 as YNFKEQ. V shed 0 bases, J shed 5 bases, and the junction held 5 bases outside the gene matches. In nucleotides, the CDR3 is TGTGCCAGCAGCCAAGAGAGGGTAGCGGGAACCGGGGAGCTGTTTTTT. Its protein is CASSQERVAGTGELFF.

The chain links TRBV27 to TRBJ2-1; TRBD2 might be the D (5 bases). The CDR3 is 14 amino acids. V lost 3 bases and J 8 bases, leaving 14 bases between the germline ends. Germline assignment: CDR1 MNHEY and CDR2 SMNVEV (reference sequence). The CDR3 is CASSLGSGGHEQFF. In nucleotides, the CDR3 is TGTGCCAGCAGTTTGGGGTCAGGCGGGCATGAGCAGTTCTTC.

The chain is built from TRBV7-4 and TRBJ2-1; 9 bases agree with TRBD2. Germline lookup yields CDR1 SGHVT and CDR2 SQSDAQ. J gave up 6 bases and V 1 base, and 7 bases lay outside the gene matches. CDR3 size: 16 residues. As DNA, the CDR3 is TGTGCCAGCAGCTTAGTACAGACTAGCGGATGCAATGAGCAGTTCTTC. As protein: CASSLVQTSGCNEQFF.

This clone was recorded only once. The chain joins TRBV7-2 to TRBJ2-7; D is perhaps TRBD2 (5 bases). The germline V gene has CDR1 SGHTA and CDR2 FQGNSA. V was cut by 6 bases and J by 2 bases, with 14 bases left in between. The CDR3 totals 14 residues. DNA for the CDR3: TGTGCCAGCAGGATGGGAAGGAGGACCTACGAGCAGTACTTC. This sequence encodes CASRMGRRTYEQYF. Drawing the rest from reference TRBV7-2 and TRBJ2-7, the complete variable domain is GAGVSQSPSNKVTEKGKDVELRCDPISGHTALYWYRQSLGQGLEFLIYFQGNSAPDKSGLPSDRFSAERTGGSVSTLTIQRTQQEDSAVYLCASRMGRRTYEQYFGPGTRLTVT.

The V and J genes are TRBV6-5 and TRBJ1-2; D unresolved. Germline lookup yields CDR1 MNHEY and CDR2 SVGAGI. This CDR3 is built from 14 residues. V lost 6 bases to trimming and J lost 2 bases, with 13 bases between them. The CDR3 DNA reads TGTGCCAGCAGATCTTCCGGGGTGAACTATGGCTACACCTTC. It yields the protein CASRSSGVNYGYTF.

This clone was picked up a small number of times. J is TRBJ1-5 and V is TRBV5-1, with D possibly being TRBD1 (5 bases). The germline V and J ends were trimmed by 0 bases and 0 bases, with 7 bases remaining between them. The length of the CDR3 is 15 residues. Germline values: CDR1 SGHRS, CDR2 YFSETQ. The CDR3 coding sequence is TGCGCCAGCAGCTTGGGGGGCGATAGCAATCAGCCCCAGCATTTT. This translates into CASSLGGDSNQPQHF.

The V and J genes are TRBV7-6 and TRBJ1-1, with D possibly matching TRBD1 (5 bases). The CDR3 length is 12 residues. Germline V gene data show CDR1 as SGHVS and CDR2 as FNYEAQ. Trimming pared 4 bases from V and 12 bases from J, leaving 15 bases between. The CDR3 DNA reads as TGTGCCAGCAGCTCGGGGGAGAGGGACCCTTTCTTT. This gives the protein CASSSGERDPFF.

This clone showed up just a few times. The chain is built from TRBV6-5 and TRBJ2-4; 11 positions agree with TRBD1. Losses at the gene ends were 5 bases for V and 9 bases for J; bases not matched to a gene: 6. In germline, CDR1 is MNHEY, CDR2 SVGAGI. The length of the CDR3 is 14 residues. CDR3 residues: CASSDGDRGGIQYF. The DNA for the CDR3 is TGTGCCAGCAGTGACGGGGACAGGGGGGGCATTCAGTACTTC.

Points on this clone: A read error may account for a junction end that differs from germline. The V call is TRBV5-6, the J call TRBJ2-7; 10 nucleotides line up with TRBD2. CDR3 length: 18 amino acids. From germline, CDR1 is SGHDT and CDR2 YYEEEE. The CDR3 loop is CANSLEPGLADGTYEQYF. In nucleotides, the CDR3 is TGTGCCAACAGCTTGGAACCAGGACTAGCGGATGGTACCTACGAGCAGTACTTC.